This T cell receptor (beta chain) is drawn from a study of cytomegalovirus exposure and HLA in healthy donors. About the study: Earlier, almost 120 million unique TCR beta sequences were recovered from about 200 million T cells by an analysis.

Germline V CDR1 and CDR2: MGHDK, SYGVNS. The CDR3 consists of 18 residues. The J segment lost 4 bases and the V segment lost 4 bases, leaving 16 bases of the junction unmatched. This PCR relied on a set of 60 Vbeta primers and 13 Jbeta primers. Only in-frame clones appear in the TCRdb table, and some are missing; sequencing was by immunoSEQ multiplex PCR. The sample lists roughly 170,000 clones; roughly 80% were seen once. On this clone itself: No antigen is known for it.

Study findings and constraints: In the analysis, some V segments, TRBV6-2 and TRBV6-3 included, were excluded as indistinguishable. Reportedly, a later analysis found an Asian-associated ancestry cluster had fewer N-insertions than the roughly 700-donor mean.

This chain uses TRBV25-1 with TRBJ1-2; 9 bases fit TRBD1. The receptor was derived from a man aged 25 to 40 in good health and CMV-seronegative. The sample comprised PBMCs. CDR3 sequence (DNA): TGTGCCAGCAGTGGGTCCATCGGACAGGGGCCTTCGGTCTATGGCTACACCTTC. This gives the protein CASSGSIGQGPSVYGYTF.